This note documents a single TCR beta chain sequence. In the study's own analysis: Researchers report that nucleated cell counts were estimated from reference gene primer amplification. The protocol was immunoSEQ multiplex PCR, while the TCRdb copy is restricted to in-frame clones and leaves out a portion. V and J calls and clone size are given by that table; D and trimming were obtained from the DNA. The profile shows 68,000 or so clones, roughly 85% of them singletons. CDR1 is MGHRA and CDR2 is YSYEKL in the germline V gene. The CDR3 runs 16 residues. Trimming removed 0 bases from V and 6 bases from J; junction bases left unmatched: 5. This sample was taken from a study of blood T cell repertoires in COVID-19. Study in general: Nucleic acid was either cDNA or gDNA, and it came from T cells, B-cell-depleted T cells, or PBMCs.

The sequenced sample was peripheral blood. This TCR was recovered from a woman in her 50s with COVID-19, enrolled during active disease. This chain links TRBV4-1 with TRBJ2-7; 13 bases align to TRBD2. The CDR3, as DNA: TGCGCCAGCAGCCAAGAACGACTAGCGGGAGGTGGCGAGCAGTACTTC. Translating it yields CASSQERLAGGGEQYF.